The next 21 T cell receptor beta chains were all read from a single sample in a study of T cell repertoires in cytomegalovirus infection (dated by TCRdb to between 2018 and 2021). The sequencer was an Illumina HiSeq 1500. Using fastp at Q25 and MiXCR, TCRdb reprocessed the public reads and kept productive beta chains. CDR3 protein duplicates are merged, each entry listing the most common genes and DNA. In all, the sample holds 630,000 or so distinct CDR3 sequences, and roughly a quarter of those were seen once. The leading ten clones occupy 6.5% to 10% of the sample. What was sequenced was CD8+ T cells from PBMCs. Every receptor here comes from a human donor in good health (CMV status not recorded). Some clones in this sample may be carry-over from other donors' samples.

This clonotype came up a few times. Here the CDR3 reads CASRSLGRGTEAFF. CDR3 nucleotides: TGTGCCAGCAGATCTCTGGGGCGGGGCACTGAAGCTTTCTTT. The gene calls are TRBV7-9 and TRBJ1-1; possible D gene TRBD1, 5 bases. The CDR3 contains 14 residues. V was cut by 6 bases and J by 4 bases, with 15 bases left in between. Germline V gene lookup returns CDR1 SEHNR and CDR2 FQNEAQ (reference sequence).

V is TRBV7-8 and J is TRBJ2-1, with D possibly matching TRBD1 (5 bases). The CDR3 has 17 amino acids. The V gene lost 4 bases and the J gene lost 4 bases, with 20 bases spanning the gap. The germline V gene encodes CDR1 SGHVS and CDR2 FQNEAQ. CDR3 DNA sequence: TGTGCCAGCAGCTCCCCCGTCGACAAGGGGCTATACAATGAGCAGTTCTTC. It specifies CASSSPVDKGLYNEQFF.

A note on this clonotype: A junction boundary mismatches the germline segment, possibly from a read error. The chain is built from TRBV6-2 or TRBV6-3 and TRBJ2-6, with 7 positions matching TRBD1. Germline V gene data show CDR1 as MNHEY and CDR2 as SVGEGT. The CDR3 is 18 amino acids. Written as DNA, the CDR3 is TGTGCCAGCAGGTACTCCCGTACAGGGGAGCCTGGGGCCAACGTCCTGACTTTC. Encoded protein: CASRYSRTGEPGANVLTF.

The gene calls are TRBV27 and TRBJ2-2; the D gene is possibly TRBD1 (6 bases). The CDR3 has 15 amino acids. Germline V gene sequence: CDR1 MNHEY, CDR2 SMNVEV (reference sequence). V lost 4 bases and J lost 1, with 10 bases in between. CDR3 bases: TGTGCCAGCAGTTGGGGGCATTGGAACACCGGGGAGCTGTTTTTT. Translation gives CASSWGHWNTGELFF.

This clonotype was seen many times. DNA for the CDR3: TGCAGCGTTATAGGGGGCTATGACGGGACTGAAGCTTTCTTT. Translated, it gives CSVIGGYDGTEAFF. The chain is built from TRBV29-1 and TRBJ1-1, with TRBD1 matching over 7 bases. This CDR3 is built from 14 residues. V lost 5 bases, J lost 5 bases, and 11 bases stayed unmatched. The germline CDR1 and CDR2 sequences are SQVTM and ANQGSEA.

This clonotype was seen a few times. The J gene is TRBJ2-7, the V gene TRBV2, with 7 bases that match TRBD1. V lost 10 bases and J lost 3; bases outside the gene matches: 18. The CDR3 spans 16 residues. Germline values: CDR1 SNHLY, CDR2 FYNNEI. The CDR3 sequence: CATSRGPQGLVYEQYF. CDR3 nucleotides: TGTGCCACCTCTCGGGGCCCACAGGGGTTAGTCTACGAGCAGTACTTC.

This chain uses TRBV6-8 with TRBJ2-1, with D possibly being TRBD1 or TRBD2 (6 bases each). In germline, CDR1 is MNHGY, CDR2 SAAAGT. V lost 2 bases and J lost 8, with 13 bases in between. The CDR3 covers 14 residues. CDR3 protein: CASSYGGLPDEQFF. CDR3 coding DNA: TGTGCCAGCAGTTACGGGGGGCTGCCGGATGAGCAGTTCTTC.

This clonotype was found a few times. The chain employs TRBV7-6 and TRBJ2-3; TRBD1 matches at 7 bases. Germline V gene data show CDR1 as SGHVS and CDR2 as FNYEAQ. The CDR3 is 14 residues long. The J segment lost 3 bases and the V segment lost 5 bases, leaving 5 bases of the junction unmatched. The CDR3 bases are TGTGCCAGCAGCACGACAGGGTCAACAGATACGCAGTATTTT. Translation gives CASSTTGSTDTQYF.

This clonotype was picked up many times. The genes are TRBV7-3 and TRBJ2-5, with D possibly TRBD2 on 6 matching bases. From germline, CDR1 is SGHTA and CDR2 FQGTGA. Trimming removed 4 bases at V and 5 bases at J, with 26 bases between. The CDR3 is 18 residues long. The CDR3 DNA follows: TGTGCCAGCAGCTCTCCCCGGGAGACGGGACGGATGGGGGAGACCCAGTACTTC. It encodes CASSSPRETGRMGETQYF.

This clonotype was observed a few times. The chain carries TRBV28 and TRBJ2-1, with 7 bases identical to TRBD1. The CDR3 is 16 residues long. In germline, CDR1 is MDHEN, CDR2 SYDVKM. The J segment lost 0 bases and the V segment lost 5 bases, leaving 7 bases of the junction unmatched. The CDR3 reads CASSGTAPNSYNEQFF. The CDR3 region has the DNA TGTGCCAGCAGTGGGACAGCCCCAAACTCCTACAATGAGCAGTTCTTC.

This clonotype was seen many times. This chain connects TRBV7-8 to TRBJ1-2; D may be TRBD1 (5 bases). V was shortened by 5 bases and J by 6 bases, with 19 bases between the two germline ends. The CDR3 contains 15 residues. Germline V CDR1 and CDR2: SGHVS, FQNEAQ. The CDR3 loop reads CASSHSRGGADGYTF. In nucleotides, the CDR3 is TGTGCCAGCAGCCACAGTCGGGGGGGAGCGGATGGCTACACCTTC.

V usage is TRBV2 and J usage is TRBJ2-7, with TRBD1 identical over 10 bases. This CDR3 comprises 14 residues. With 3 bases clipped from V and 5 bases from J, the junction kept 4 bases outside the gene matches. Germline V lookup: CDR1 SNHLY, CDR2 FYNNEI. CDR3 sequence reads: CASSDGTGVHEQYV. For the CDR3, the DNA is TGTGCCAGCAGTGACGGGACAGGGGTCCACGAGCAGTACGTC.

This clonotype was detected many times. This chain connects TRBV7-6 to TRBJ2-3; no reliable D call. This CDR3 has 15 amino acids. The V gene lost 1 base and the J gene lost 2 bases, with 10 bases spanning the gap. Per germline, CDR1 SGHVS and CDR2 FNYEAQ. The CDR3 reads CASSLGVRTTDTQYF. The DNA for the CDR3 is TGTGCCAGCAGCTTAGGAGTCAGAACCACAGATACGCAGTATTTT. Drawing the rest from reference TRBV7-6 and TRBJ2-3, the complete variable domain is GAGVSQSPRYKVTKRGQDVALRCDPISGHVSLYWYRQALGQGPEFLTYFNYEAQQDKSGLPNDRFSAERPEGSISTLTIQRTEQRDSAMYRCASSLGVRTTDTQYFGPGTRLTVL.

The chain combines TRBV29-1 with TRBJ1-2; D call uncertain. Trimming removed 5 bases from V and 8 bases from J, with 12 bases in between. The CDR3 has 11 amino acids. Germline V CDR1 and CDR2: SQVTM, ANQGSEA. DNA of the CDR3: TGCAGCGTTAATGATGGAGGCGGCTACACCTTC. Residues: CSVNDGGGYTF.

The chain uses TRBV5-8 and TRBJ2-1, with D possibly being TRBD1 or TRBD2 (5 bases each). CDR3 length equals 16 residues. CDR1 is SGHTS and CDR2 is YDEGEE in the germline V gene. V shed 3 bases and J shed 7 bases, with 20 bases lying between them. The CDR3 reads CASSWAGTGARNEQFF. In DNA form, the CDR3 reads TGTGCCAGCAGCTGGGCCGGGACGGGTGCTCGTAATGAGCAGTTCTTC.

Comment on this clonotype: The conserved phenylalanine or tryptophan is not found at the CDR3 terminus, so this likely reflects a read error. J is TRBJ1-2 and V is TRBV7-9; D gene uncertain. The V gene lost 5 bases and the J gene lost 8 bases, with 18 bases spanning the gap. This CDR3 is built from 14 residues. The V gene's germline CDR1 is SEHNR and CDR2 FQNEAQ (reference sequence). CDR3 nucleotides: TGTGCCAGCAGCCACCTTCGGCAGGCGGAGGGCTACACCGTC. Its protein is CASSHLRQAEGYTV.

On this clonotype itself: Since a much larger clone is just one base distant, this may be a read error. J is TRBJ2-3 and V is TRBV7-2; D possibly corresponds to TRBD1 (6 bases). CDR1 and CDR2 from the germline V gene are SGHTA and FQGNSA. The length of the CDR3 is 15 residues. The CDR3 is CVSSQGTSHTDTQYF. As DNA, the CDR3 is TGTGTCAGCAGTCAGGGGACGAGTCACACAGATACGCAGTATTTT.

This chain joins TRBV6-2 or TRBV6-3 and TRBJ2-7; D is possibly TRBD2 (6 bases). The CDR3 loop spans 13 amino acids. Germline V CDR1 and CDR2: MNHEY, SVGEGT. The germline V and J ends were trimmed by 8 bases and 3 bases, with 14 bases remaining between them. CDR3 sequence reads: CASGPGLGYEQYV. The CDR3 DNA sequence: TGTGCCAGCGGGCCGGGACTCGGCTACGAGCAGTACGTC.

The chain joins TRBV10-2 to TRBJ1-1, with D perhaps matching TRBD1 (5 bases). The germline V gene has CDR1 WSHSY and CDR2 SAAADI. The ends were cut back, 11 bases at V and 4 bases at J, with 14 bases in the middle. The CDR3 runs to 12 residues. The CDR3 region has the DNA TGCGCCGCCCAACAGGTTTCCACTGAAGCTTTCTTT. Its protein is CAAQQVSTEAFF.

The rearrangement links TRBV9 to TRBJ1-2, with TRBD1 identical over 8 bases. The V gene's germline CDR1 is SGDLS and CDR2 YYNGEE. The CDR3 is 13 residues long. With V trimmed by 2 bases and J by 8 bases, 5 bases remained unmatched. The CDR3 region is CASSVDRVRGYTF. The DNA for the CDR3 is TGTGCCAGCAGCGTGGACAGGGTGCGGGGCTACACCTTC.

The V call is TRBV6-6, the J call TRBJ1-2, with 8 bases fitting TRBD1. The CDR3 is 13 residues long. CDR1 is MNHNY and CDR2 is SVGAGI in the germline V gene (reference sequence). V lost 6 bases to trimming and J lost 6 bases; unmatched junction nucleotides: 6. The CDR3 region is CASRPDRGHGYTF. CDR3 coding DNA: TGTGCCAGCAGGCCCGACAGGGGACATGGCTACACCTTC.